These 32 T cell receptor beta chains share one sample of origin, sequenced in a study of CD8 T cells in ankylosing spondylitis. TCRdb called the 5' RACE reads again in MiXCR, with one record for every CDR3 protein. The sample has 40,000 to 50,000 distinct CDR3 sequences; 2.7% are singletons. Sequenced sample: blood, either unsorted or a sorted T cell fraction (not recorded which). All receptors derive from a male donor with ankylosing spondylitis or in good health (not recorded which).

This clonotype was counted ten times or more. This chain joins TRBV21-1 and TRBJ2-5; the D call of TRBD1 is as the table states it, not checked on the DNA. TRBV21-1 is recorded as a pseudogene. The CDR3 spans 15 residues. CDR3 sequence (DNA): TGTGCCAGCAGCAAGGTCGGCAGGGGTGGGGAGACCCAGTACTTC. Its translation: CASSKVGRGGETQYF.

Ten or more counts support this clonotype. The chain couples TRBV9 to TRBJ2-1; tentative D call: TRBD1 (8 bases). CDR3 size: 15 residues. Germline CDR1 is SGDLS and CDR2 is YYNGEE. The V and J ends lost 7 bases and 3 bases respectively, with 17 bases between them. In DNA form, the CDR3 reads TGTGCCAGCGGTCAAGCGGGACAGGTCTACAATGAGCAGTTCTTC. It encodes CASGQAGQVYNEQFF.

This clonotype was seen ten or more times. This chain uses TRBV9 with TRBJ2-6; D remains ambiguous. Germline assignment: CDR1 SGDLS and CDR2 YYNGEE. This CDR3 has 15 amino acids. The V gene lost 2 bases and the J gene lost 0 bases, with 6 bases spanning the gap. The CDR3 nucleotides are TGTGCCAGCAGCGTCTTGGGCTCTGGGGCCAACGTCCTGACTTTC. Translating it yields CASSVLGSGANVLTF.

This clonotype was found many times. J is TRBJ2-1 and V is TRBV9, with TRBD2 matching over 10 bases. V shed 4 bases, J shed 3 bases, and the junction held 4 bases outside the gene matches. CDR1 SGDLS and CDR2 YYNGEE come from the germline V gene. The CDR3 length is 15 residues. CDR3: CASSPTSGIYNEQFF. In nucleotides, the CDR3 is TGTGCCAGCAGCCCAACTAGCGGGATCTACAATGAGCAGTTCTTC. Complete variable domain (other parts from reference TRBV9 and TRBJ2-1): DSGVTQTPKHLITATGQRVTLRCSPRSGDLSVYWYQQSLDQGLQFLIQYYNGEERAKGNILERFSAQQFPDLHSELNLSSLELGDSALYFCASSPTSGIYNEQFFGPGTRLTVL.

This clonotype showed up many times. The chain joins TRBV9 to TRBJ2-3, with D possibly TRBD2 on 6 matching bases. This CDR3 contains 16 residues. CDR1 and CDR2 (germline): SGDLS, YYNGEE. Trimming took off 8 bases at V and 0 bases at J, with 19 bases between the two ends. CDR3 sequence: CASSIEAGRSTDTQYF. CDR3 coding DNA: TGTGCCAGTTCAATCGAGGCGGGGCGTAGCACAGATACGCAGTATTTT.

In this sample, this clonotype turned up many times. This chain links TRBV21-1 with TRBJ2-3. TRBV21-1 is shown as a pseudogene. This CDR3 has 14 amino acids. CDR3 in amino acids: CASSKIGNTDTQYF. The DNA for the CDR3 is TGTGCCAGCAGCAAAATTGGCAACACAGATACGCAGTATTTT.

This clonotype was seen at least ten times. For the CDR3, the DNA is TGTGCCAGAAATGGCGGGAGGGTCACAGATACGCAGTATTTT. It translates to CARNGGRVTDTQYF. This rearrangement joins TRBV28 to TRBJ2-3, with 9 bases lining up with TRBD2. The CDR3 length is 14 residues. CDR1 is MDHEN, CDR2 SYDVKM, per germline. The trim removed 9 bases at V and 2 bases at J, leaving 6 bases unmatched.

This clonotype was picked up many times. The gene calls are TRBV9 and TRBJ2-3; 11 bases fit TRBD2. This CDR3 is 17 amino acids long. The V gene's germline CDR1 is SGDLS and CDR2 YYNGEE. J was trimmed by 4 bases and V by 0 bases; bases with no gene match: 7. CDR3 coding DNA: TGTGCCAGCAGCGTAGTAGCGGGAGGGCTCACAGCAGATACGCAGTATTTT. Its translation: CASSVVAGGLTADTQYF.

There are many counts of this clonotype. CDR3 bases: TGTGCCAGCAGCCCGACTAGCGGGAGGACAGATACGCAGTATTTT. As protein: CASSPTSGRTDTQYF. The chain couples TRBV9 to TRBJ2-3; 13 nucleotides align to TRBD2. The J segment lost 3 bases and the V segment lost 4 bases, leaving 2 bases of the junction unmatched. Germline-derived CDR1 and CDR2 are SGDLS and YYNGEE. The CDR3 loop spans 15 amino acids.

This clonotype has ten or more counts. The V and J genes are TRBV9 and TRBJ2-3; possible D gene TRBD2, 6 bases. The germline gives CDR1 SGDLS, CDR2 YYNGEE. The CDR3 consists of 15 residues. Trimming stripped 4 bases from V and 3 bases from J, with 15 bases between. The CDR3 protein is CASSPHAEGTDTQYF. The CDR3 coding sequence is TGTGCCAGCAGCCCCCACGCGGAGGGGACAGATACGCAGTATTTT.

This clonotype was counted at least ten times. This chain links TRBV9 with TRBJ2-1; no clear D gene. Trimming removed 2 bases at V and 3 bases at J, with 12 bases between. Looked up from germline, CDR1 is SGDLS and CDR2 is YYNGEE. The CDR3 loop spans 15 amino acids. CDR3 residues: CASSVQGLLYNEQFF. The CDR3 nucleotides read TGTGCCAGCAGCGTCCAAGGCCTACTCTACAATGAGCAGTTCTTC.

This clonotype was seen repeatedly, ten times or more. The chain joins TRBV9 to TRBJ2-1; 7 bases fit TRBD2. The J segment lost 5 bases and the V segment lost 4 bases, leaving 9 bases of the junction unmatched. CDR3 length equals 15 residues. Germline CDR1 and CDR2: SGDLS and YYNGEE. Here the CDR3 reads CASSSLPSGHNEQFF. CDR3 nucleotides: TGTGCCAGCAGCTCCCTCCCTAGCGGCCACAATGAGCAGTTCTTC.

This clonotype was picked up a small number of times. A much larger clonotype is one base distant, so this may be a read error. The gene calls are TRBV9 and TRBJ2-3, with D possibly being TRBD1 or TRBD2 (5 bases each). Germline V gene lookup returns CDR1 SGDLS and CDR2 YYNGEE. V was cut by 0 bases and J by 4 bases, with 15 bases left in between. The CDR3 is 16 residues long. The CDR3 coding sequence is TGTGCCAGCAGCGTAGCCCCGGGACGGGGAGCAGATACGCAGTATTTT. Its protein product is CASSVAPGRGADTQYF.

There are many counts of this clonotype. This chain connects TRBV9 to TRBJ2-7, with D perhaps matching TRBD2 (6 bases). Trimming cost V 0 bases and J 6 bases, with 13 bases left between them. This CDR3 contains 14 residues. Germline values: CDR1 SGDLS, CDR2 YYNGEE. The CDR3 region is CASSVGHGGSEQYF. CDR3 nucleotide sequence: TGTGCCAGCAGCGTAGGCCATGGGGGGAGCGAGCAGTACTTC.

This clonotype occurred many times. This sequence joins TRBV9 and TRBJ2-3; TRBD1 might be the D (6 bases). CDR1 SGDLS and CDR2 YYNGEE come from the germline V gene. The V and J ends lost 4 bases and 0 bases respectively, with 24 bases between them. This CDR3 contains 19 residues. The CDR3 here is CASSPRQVLGVSSTDTQYF. DNA of the CDR3: TGTGCCAGCAGCCCCCGACAGGTCCTAGGGGTCTCCAGCACAGATACGCAGTATTTT.

This clonotype was observed many times. The chain uses TRBV9 and TRBJ2-1; 11 bases map to TRBD2. CDR3 length: 21 residues. V dropped 0 bases and J dropped 7; count of bases not matched to a gene: 21. Germline CDR1 is SGDLS and CDR2 is YYNGEE. The CDR3 loop is CASSVDLISSGRWSFGNEQFF. CDR3 nucleotide sequence: TGTGCCAGCAGCGTAGACCTAATTTCTAGCGGGAGGTGGAGTTTTGGTAATGAGCAGTTCTTC.

This clonotype was recorded at least ten times. The J gene is TRBJ2-7, the V gene TRBV23-1, with D possibly TRBD2 on 6 matching bases. TRBV23-1 is labeled an ORF, and its function is uncertain. This CDR3 has 16 amino acids. V lost 6 bases to trimming and J lost 5 bases, with 23 bases between them. For the CDR3, the DNA is TGCGCCAGCAGACAGGCTAGCGCCCTTATCGGGGACGAGCAGTACTTC. This codes for CASRQASALIGDEQYF.

This clonotype was observed many times. V and J are TRBV9 and TRBJ2-3; no clear D gene. Trimming took 6 bases from V and 0 from J, leaving 11 bases between them. CDR3 length: 14 residues. Germline V gene data show CDR1 as SGDLS and CDR2 as YYNGEE. The DNA of the CDR3 is TGTGCCAGCACCTCCGATCCGAGCACAGATACGCAGTATTTT. Protein product: CASTSDPSTDTQYF. Full variable domain (missing parts from reference TRBV9 and TRBJ2-3): DSGVTQTPKHLITATGQRVTLRCSPRSGDLSVYWYQQSLDQGLQFLIQYYNGEERAKGNILERFSAQQFPDLHSELNLSSLELGDSALYFCASTSDPSTDTQYFGPGTRLTVL.

This clonotype has a count of ten or more. The chain combines TRBV9 with TRBJ2-3; no clear D gene. The CDR3 totals 14 residues. Germline values: CDR1 SGDLS, CDR2 YYNGEE. V was shortened by 1 base and J by 6 bases, with 12 bases between the two germline ends. The CDR3 sequence: CASSVLPDRDTQYF. CDR3 DNA: TGTGCCAGCAGCGTATTACCCGACCGTGATACGCAGTATTTT.

This clonotype was seen many times. This chain uses TRBV9 with TRBJ2-7, with D perhaps matching TRBD2 (6 bases). The germline V and J ends were trimmed by 3 bases and 2 bases, with 21 bases remaining between them. CDR1 is SGDLS, CDR2 YYNGEE, per germline. This CDR3 comprises 17 residues. The CDR3: CASSAQKGSGRTYEQYF. CDR3 DNA sequence: TGTGCCAGCAGCGCGCAGAAGGGGAGCGGGCGTACCTACGAGCAGTACTTC.

This clonotype was counted at least ten times. The rearrangement links TRBV9 to TRBJ2-1; 7 bases agree with TRBD1. The trim removed 1 base at V and 9 bases at J, leaving 13 bases unmatched. CDR1 is SGDLS, CDR2 YYNGEE, per germline. The CDR3 is 16 amino acids. CDR3 sequence (DNA): TGTGCCAGCAGCGTACAATCCACGACAGGGAATACTGAGCAGTTCTTC. Its translation is CASSVQSTTGNTEQFF.

This clonotype was seen repeatedly, ten times or more. The chain carries TRBV7-8 and TRBJ1-3; no clear D gene. With 0 bases removed from V and 0 bases from J, the gap between germline ends came to 12 bases. The CDR3 extends over 17 amino acids. Germline V gene lookup returns CDR1 SGHVS and CDR2 FQNEAQ. CDR3 coding DNA: TGTGCCAGCAGCTTAGCGGTGTCCAAACCCTCTGGAAACACCATATATTTT. This gives the protein CASSLAVSKPSGNTIYF.

There are many counts of this clonotype. The rearrangement links TRBV9 to TRBJ1-3; TRBD1 is a possible D gene (5 bases). This CDR3 comprises 15 residues. Germline V gene sequence: CDR1 SGDLS, CDR2 YYNGEE. Trimming took 3 bases from V and 4 from J, leaving 14 bases between them. The CDR3 sequence: CASSAAPGPGNTIYF. The CDR3 DNA sequence: TGTGCCAGCAGCGCAGCCCCGGGACCGGGAAACACCATATATTTT.

This clonotype was found many times. The chain is built from TRBV9 and TRBJ1-1; D is uncertain. The V and J ends lost 4 bases and 11 bases respectively, with 15 bases between them. Germline CDR1 reads SGDLS; CDR2 reads YYNGEE. The CDR3 has 12 amino acids. The CDR3 DNA reads as TGTGCCAGCAGCCCCGAAAGTAATCGGGCTTTCTTT. It encodes CASSPESNRAFF.

The sample holds a few counts of this clonotype. The chain couples TRBV9 to TRBJ2-2; TRBD2 matches 12 bases. Trimming cost V 3 bases and J 4 bases; bases outside gene matches: 10. This CDR3 is built from 18 residues. Germline CDR1 and CDR2: SGDLS and YYNGEE. CDR3 in DNA: TGTGCCAGCAGCGCGGGACTAGCGGGCCTTACGGGCACCGGGGAGCTGTTTTTT. It encodes CASSAGLAGLTGTGELFF.

This clonotype was seen at least ten times. This chain links TRBV9 with TRBJ2-2; TRBD2 might be the D (6 bases). The CDR3 has 17 amino acids. Per the germline V gene, CDR1 is SGDLS and CDR2 is YYNGEE. V was pared by 4 bases and J by 7 bases, with 23 bases between. DNA of the CDR3: TGTGCCAGCAGCCCCAATTCGGGAGTCCTCAATGTCGGGGAGCTGTTTTTT. This encodes CASSPNSGVLNVGELFF.

This clonotype was recorded many times. CDR3 protein: CASSVSPRRDEQYF. As DNA, the CDR3 is TGTGCCAGCAGCGTAAGCCCCAGGAGGGACGAGCAGTACTTC. This sequence joins TRBV9 and TRBJ2-7; a possible D gene is TRBD2 (6 bases). The V gene's germline CDR1 is SGDLS and CDR2 YYNGEE. Deletions cut 1 base from V and 5 bases from J, with 13 bases between. The CDR3 is 14 amino acids. The full variable domain, completed using reference TRBV9 and TRBJ2-7, is DSGVTQTPKHLITATGQRVTLRCSPRSGDLSVYWYQQSLDQGLQFLIQYYNGEERAKGNILERFSAQQFPDLHSELNLSSLELGDSALYFCASSVSPRRDEQYFGPGTRLTVT.

This clonotype has ten or more counts. The chain links TRBV9 to TRBJ2-4, with a weak D call TRBD2 (6 bases). V was clipped by 4 bases and J by 10 bases, with 21 bases between them. The CDR3 is made up of 15 amino acids. Per germline, CDR1 SGDLS and CDR2 YYNGEE. The DNA for the CDR3 is TGTGCCAGCAGCCCGCTGGGAGCGGGCCCCCTAATTCAGTACTTC. As protein: CASSPLGAGPLIQYF.

This clonotype was found many times. CDR3 in DNA: TGTGCCAGCAGCGTACCAGCGGGAGTTGGTGCAGATACGCAGTATTTT. It translates to CASSVPAGVGADTQYF. The chain couples TRBV9 to TRBJ2-3; 8 positions match TRBD2. The CDR3 runs to 16 residues. V shed 1 base and J 4 bases; nucleotides not matched to a gene: 8. In germline, CDR1 is SGDLS, CDR2 YYNGEE. The full variable domain, its missing parts supplied by reference TRBV9 and TRBJ2-3, is DSGVTQTPKHLITATGQRVTLRCSPRSGDLSVYWYQQSLDQGLQFLIQYYNGEERAKGNILERFSAQQFPDLHSELNLSSLELGDSALYFCASSVPAGVGADTQYFGPGTRLTVL.

This clonotype came up many times. The chain joins TRBV9 to TRBJ2-1; 7 bases match TRBD1. V shed 4 bases, J shed 1 base, and the junction held 8 bases outside the gene matches. The CDR3 extends over 16 amino acids. Germline V CDR1 and CDR2: SGDLS, YYNGEE. The CDR3 DNA is TGTGCCAGCAGCCCAATCGGGACAGCGTCCTACAATGAGCAGTTCTTC. Translation: CASSPIGTASYNEQFF.

This clonotype appeared many times. The CDR3 is CASSVVGEGEQYF. DNA for the CDR3: TGTGCCAGCAGCGTAGTGGGGGAGGGCGAGCAGTACTTC. The chain has TRBV9 and TRBJ2-7, with 7 bases that match TRBD2. This CDR3 contains 13 residues. V trimming: 0 bases; J trimming: 6 bases; junction bases outside the gene matches: 3. In germline, CDR1 is SGDLS, CDR2 YYNGEE. The variable domain in full, with the rest retrieved from reference TRBV9 and TRBJ2-7, is DSGVTQTPKHLITATGQRVTLRCSPRSGDLSVYWYQQSLDQGLQFLIQYYNGEERAKGNILERFSAQQFPDLHSELNLSSLELGDSALYFCASSVVGEGEQYFGPGTRLTVT.

This clonotype came up many times. The chain carries TRBV9 and TRBJ2-7, with D uncertain. The CDR3 has 13 residues. The germline V gene encodes CDR1 SGDLS and CDR2 YYNGEE. V was cut by 2 bases and J by 7 bases, with 13 bases left in between. The CDR3 DNA sequence: TGTGCCAGCAGCGTTACCCCCGAAGGGGAGCAGTACTTC. Amino acid sequence: CASSVTPEGEQYF.